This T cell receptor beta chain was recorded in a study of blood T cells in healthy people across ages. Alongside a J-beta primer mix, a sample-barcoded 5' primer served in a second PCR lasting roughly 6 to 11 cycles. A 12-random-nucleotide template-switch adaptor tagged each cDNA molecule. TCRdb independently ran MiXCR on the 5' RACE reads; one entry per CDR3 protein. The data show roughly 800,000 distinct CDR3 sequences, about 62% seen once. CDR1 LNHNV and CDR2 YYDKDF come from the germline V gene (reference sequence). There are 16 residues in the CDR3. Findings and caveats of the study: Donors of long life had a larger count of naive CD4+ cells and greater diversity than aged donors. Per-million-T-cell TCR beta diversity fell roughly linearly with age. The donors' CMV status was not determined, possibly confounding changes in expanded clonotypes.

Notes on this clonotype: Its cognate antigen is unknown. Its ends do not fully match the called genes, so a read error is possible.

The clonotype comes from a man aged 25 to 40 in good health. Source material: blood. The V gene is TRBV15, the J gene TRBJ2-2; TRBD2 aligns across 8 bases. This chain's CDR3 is CATSSWAGGDTGELFF. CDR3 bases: TGTGCCACGAGCAGCTGGGCGGGAGGTGACACCGGGGAGCTGTTTTTT.